This T cell receptor beta chain was identified during a study of OX40 agonist ivuxolimab in advanced cancers. Study-level background: Patients were dosed with the agonistic anti-OX40 (CD134) antibody ivuxolimab. Past anti-PD-1, anti-PD-L1 or anti-CTLA-4 therapy was accepted, and roughly 38% had received some. Males comprised around four fifths of the group, whose mean age was about 62 years (range about 20 to 85).

Profiled with immunoSEQ multiplex PCR; TCRdb holds only in-frame clones, not every one. Among about 150,000 clones, under 95% were seen once, and the ten largest hold about 0.3%. Germline V gives CDR1 SGHRS, CDR2 YFSETQ. The CDR3 totals 17 residues. J gave up 4 bases and V 4 bases, and 11 bases lay outside the gene matches. The starting material was CD4+ or CD8+ T cells sorted from blood, obtained in a trial of the OX40 agonist ivuxolimab. The chain links TRBV5-1 to TRBJ2-3, with 11 bases lining up with TRBD2. The TCR originated in an adult with an advanced solid tumor such as melanoma, head and neck, liver or kidney cancer. CDR3 sequence (DNA): TGCGCCAGCAGCGTCGGGCATAGCGGGAGGGCCCCAGATACGCAGTATTTT. Protein product: CASSVGHSGRAPDTQYF.